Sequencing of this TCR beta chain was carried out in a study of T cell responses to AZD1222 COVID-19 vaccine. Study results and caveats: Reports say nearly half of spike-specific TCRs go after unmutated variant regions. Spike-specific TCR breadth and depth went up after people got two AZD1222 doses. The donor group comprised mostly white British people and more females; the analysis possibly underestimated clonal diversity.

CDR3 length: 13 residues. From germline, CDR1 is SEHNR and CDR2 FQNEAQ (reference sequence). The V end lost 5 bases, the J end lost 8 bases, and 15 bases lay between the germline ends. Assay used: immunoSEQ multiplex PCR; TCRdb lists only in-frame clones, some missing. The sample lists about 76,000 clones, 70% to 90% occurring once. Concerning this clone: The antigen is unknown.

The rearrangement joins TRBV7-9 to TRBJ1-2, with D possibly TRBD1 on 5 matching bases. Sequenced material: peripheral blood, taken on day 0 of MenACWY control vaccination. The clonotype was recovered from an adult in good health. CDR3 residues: CASSLGEKGGYTF. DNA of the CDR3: TGTGCCAGCAGCCTCGGGGAAAAGGGGGGCTACACCTTC.